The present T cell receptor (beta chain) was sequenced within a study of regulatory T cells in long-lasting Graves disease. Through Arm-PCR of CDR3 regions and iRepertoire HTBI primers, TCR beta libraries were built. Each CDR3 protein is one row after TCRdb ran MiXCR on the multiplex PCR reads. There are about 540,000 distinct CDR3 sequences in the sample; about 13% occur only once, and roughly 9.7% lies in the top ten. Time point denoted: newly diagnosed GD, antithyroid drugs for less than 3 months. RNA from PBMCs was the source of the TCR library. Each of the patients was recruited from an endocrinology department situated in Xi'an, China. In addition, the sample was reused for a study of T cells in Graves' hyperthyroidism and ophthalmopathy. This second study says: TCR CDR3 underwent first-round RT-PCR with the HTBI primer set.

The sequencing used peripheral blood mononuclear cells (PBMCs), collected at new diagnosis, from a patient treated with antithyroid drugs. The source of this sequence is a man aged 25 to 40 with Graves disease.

The CDR3 protein is CASRGLAGGGDTQYF. For the CDR3, the DNA is TGTGCCAGCAGGGGTTTAGCGGGAGGAGGCGATACGCAGTATTTT. The rearrangement uses TRBV25-1 and TRBJ2-1; TRBD2 agrees at 10 bases. Matching the DNA end better, TRBJ2-3 makes the J call doubtful. CDR3 length: 15 amino acids. Germline CDR1 and CDR2: MGHDK and SYGVNS.